Shown below are 18 T cell receptor beta chains from a single sample sequenced in a study of vaccination effects on CD4 cells after COVID-19. After less than twelve days in culture, the CD4+ T cells were isolated. The cohort was immunized with two doses of either the BNT162b2 or mRNA-1273 vaccine. What these receptors recognize is not known. Produced via immunoSEQ multiplex PCR; TCRdb's table is partial and in-frame only. The table lists 45,000 to 55,000 clones, roughly two thirds of them singletons. This material consisted of CD4+ T cells from PBMCs cultured without peptide, taken after COVID-19 vaccination. These receptors all come from a human donor who received a COVID-19 vaccine.

J is TRBJ1-6 and V is TRBV9; 7 bases line up with TRBD1. J gave up 2 bases and V 6 bases, and 5 bases lay outside the gene matches. Germline V CDR1 and CDR2: SGDLS, YYNGEE. The CDR3 length is 15 residues. For the CDR3, the DNA is TGTGCCAGCACGCCCGGGACAGCCTATAATTCACCCCTCCACTTT. It codes for CASTPGTAYNSPLHF. The complete variable domain, with remaining parts taken from reference TRBV9 and TRBJ1-6, reads DSGVTQTPKHLITATGQRVTLRCSPRSGDLSVYWYQQSLDQGLQFLIQYYNGEERAKGNILERFSAQQFPDLHSELNLSSLELGDSALYFCASTPGTAYNSPLHFGNGTRLTVT.

This chain joins TRBV7-2 and TRBJ1-2; D possibly corresponds to TRBD1 (5 bases). From germline, CDR1 is SGHTA and CDR2 FQGNSA. CDR3 length: 14 residues. The germline V and J ends were trimmed by 5 bases and 2 bases, with 12 bases remaining between them. For the CDR3, the DNA is TGTGCCAGCAGCGGAGGGACTCTCAACTATGGCTACACCTTC. Encoded protein: CASSGGTLNYGYTF.

The chain is built from TRBV25-1 and TRBJ1-1, with D possibly TRBD1 on 5 matching bases. The germline CDR1 and CDR2 sequences are MGHDK and SYGVNS. V gave up 2 bases and J gave up 4 bases, with 11 bases separating them. This CDR3 contains 14 residues. The CDR3 sequence: CASSEPGGGTEAFF. CDR3 nucleotides: TGTGCCAGCAGTGAACCTGGGGGGGGCACTGAAGCTTTCTTT.

The sample holds a few counts of this clone. V gene TRBV12-5 combines with J gene TRBJ1-5; D remains unclear. V lost 0 bases to trimming and J lost 4 bases, with 16 bases between them. The CDR3 loop spans 17 amino acids. Germline V CDR1 and CDR2: LGHNT, FRNRAP. The CDR3 DNA is TGTGCTAGTGGTTTGGTAAACTCCGGCAGACCTAATCAGCCCCAGCATTTT. Translated, it gives CASGLVNSGRPNQPQHF.

This clone was seen just once. V usage is TRBV6-1 and J usage is TRBJ1-5; no reliable D call. Germline CDR1 is MNHNS and CDR2 is SASEGT. Trimming left V 1 base short and J 6 bases short, with 10 bases between. The CDR3 runs to 14 residues. CDR3 sequence reads: CASSEGGGSQPQHF. The CDR3 DNA reads TGTGCCAGCAGTGAAGGTGGAGGAAGTCAGCCCCAGCATTTT.

J is TRBJ1-2 and V is TRBV2; 8 bases map to TRBD1. The CDR3 length is 13 residues. Germline CDR1 and CDR2: SNHLY and FYNNEI. Trimming cost V 7 bases and J 0 bases; bases outside gene matches: 1. CDR3 bases: TGTGCCAGCAAACAGGGGGCTAACTATGGCTACACCTTC. It encodes CASKQGANYGYTF.

The chain has TRBV20-1 and TRBJ2-7, with D perhaps TRBD1 or TRBD2 (5 bases each). CDR3 length: 13 residues. Germline lookup yields CDR1 DFQATT and CDR2 SNEGSKA (reference sequence). Trimming cost V 3 bases and J 2 bases, with 11 bases left between them. The DNA of the CDR3 is TGCAGTGCTAGTCATGGGGGAGCCTACGAGCAGTACTTC. This sequence encodes CSASHGGAYEQYF.

This clone was detected only a few times. The chain carries TRBV29-1 and TRBJ1-4; no firm D call. The CDR3 runs to 11 residues. Germline V gene data show CDR1 as SQVTM and CDR2 as ANQGSEA. Trimming cost V 7 bases and J 5 bases, with 8 bases left between them. CDR3 amino acids: CSADTNEKLFF. The CDR3 DNA reads TGCAGCGCAGATACCAATGAAAAACTGTTTTTT. Full variable domain (outside the CDR3, taken from reference TRBV29-1 and TRBJ1-4): SAVISQKPSRDICQRGTSLTIQCQVDSQVTMMFWYRQQPGQSLTLIATANQGSEATYESGFVIDKFPISRPNLTFSTLTVSNMSPEDSSIYLCSADTNEKLFFGSGTQLSVL.

A remark on this clone: A junction boundary mismatches the germline segment, possibly from a read error. V usage is TRBV5-6 and J usage is TRBJ2-7, with D maybe TRBD2 (6 bases). The CDR3 covers 11 residues. Germline assignment: CDR1 SGHDT and CDR2 YYEEEE. The CDR3 loop reads CASSLGYKRDF. Here the CDR3 DNA reads TGTGCCAGCAGCTTGGGTTACAAGCGGGACTTC.

The chain has TRBV14 and TRBJ2-1; 9 bases align to TRBD2. The CDR3 has 16 residues. Per the germline V gene, CDR1 is SGHDN and CDR2 is FVKESK. Trimming removed 4 bases from V and 4 bases from J; junction bases left unmatched: 8. The CDR3 nucleotides read TGTGCCAGCAGCCCCTTAGGTAGCGGGGGTTACAATGAGCAGTTCTTC. Protein: CASSPLGSGGYNEQFF.

The chain's CDR3 is CASSQEVLLAGSTDTQYF. In nucleotides, the CDR3 is TGCGCCAGCAGCCAAGAAGTCCTACTAGCGGGCAGCACAGATACGCAGTATTTT. The chain combines TRBV4-1 with TRBJ2-3; TRBD2 aligns across 9 bases. Germline values: CDR1 MGHRA, CDR2 YSYEKL. Trimming removed 0 bases from V and 0 bases from J; junction bases left unmatched: 7. This CDR3 has 18 amino acids.

The V call is TRBV19, the J call TRBJ2-6; D call uncertain. V was clipped by 3 bases and J by 3 bases, with 15 bases between them. This CDR3 has 17 amino acids. Germline CDR1 is LNHDA and CDR2 is SQIVND (reference sequence). DNA for the CDR3: TGTGCCAGTAGTATCCAGACCTCTCGTCATGGGGCCAACGTCCTGACTTTC. Translation gives CASSIQTSRHGANVLTF.

A few counts support this clone. The gene calls are TRBV5-1 and TRBJ1-1; no reliable D call. The CDR3 is made up of 14 amino acids. Germline lookup yields CDR1 SGHRS and CDR2 YFSETQ. Trimming stripped 2 bases from V and 6 bases from J, with 14 bases between. The CDR3 coding sequence is TGCGCCAGCAGCTTCATCGGGAGGAGCGCTGAAGCTTTCTTT. Its protein product is CASSFIGRSAEAFF.

This clone was seen only a few times. This chain connects TRBV7-2 to TRBJ2-7; D remains unclear. V lost 1 base and J lost 6, with 7 bases in between. The CDR3 length is 12 residues. Germline V gene data show CDR1 as SGHTA and CDR2 as FQGNSA. This CDR3 reads CASSLGASEQYF. In DNA form, the CDR3 reads TGTGCCAGCAGCTTAGGAGCGAGCGAGCAGTACTTC.

The chain employs TRBV19 and TRBJ1-4; a possible D gene is TRBD1 (6 bases). CDR1 is LNHDA, CDR2 SQIVND, per germline (reference sequence). The CDR3 is 14 amino acids. With 3 bases removed from V and 4 bases from J, the gap between germline ends came to 9 bases. DNA for the CDR3: TGTGCCAGTAGTATGACAGGACGTAATGAAAAACTGTTTTTT. It translates to CASSMTGRNEKLFF.

The chain joins TRBV5-1 to TRBJ2-5; D could derive from TRBD1 or TRBD2 (5 bases each). Germline loops: CDR1 SGHRS, CDR2 YFSETQ. CDR3 length: 14 amino acids. Deletions cut 3 bases from V and 1 base from J, with 10 bases between. The CDR3 DNA is TGCGCCAGCAGCTCCCCGGGACCCCAAGAGACCCAGTACTTC. This gives the protein CASSSPGPQETQYF.

This rearrangement joins TRBV7-9 to TRBJ2-1; no firm D call. This CDR3 has 12 residues. V dropped 4 bases and J dropped 3 bases, with 4 bases sitting between them. Per germline, CDR1 SEHNR and CDR2 FQNEAQ (reference sequence). The chain's CDR3 is CASSSFYNEQFF. The CDR3 nucleotides read TGTGCCAGCAGCTCCTTCTACAATGAGCAGTTCTTC.

The J gene is TRBJ1-6, the V gene TRBV11-2; no clear D. Trimming removed 4 bases at V and 10 bases at J, with 14 bases between. This CDR3 contains 14 residues. Germline-derived CDR1 and CDR2 are SGHAT and FQNNGV. CDR3 sequence reads: CASSWPSGGSPLHF. In DNA form, the CDR3 reads TGTGCCAGCAGCTGGCCGTCCGGTGGCTCACCCCTCCACTTT.